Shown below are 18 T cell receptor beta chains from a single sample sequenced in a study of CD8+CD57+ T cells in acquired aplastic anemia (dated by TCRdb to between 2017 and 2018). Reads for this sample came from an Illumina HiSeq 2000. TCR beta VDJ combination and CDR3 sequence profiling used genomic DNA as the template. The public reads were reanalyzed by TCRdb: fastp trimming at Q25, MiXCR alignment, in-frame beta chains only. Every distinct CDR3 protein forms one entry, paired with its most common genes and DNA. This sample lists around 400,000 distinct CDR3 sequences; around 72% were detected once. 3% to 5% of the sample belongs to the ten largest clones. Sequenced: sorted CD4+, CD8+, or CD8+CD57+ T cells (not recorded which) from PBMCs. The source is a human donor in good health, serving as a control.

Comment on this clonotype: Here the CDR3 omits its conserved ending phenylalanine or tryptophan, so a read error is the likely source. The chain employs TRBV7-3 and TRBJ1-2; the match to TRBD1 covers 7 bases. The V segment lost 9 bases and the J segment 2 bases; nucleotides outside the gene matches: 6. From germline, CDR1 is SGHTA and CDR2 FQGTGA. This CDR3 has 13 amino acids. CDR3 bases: TGTGCCAGTAACACAGGGGAGAACTATGGCTACACCGTC. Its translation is CASNTGENYGYTV.

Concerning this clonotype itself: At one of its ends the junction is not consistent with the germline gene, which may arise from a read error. This chain's CDR3 is CATGTYNQAGF. CDR3 in DNA: TGTGCCACCGGGACGTACAATCAGGCGGGCTTC. The chain recombines TRBV24-1 with TRBJ2-1; D is perhaps TRBD1 or TRBD2 (5 bases each). Germline-derived CDR1 and CDR2 are KGHDR and SFDVKD. The CDR3 consists of 11 residues.

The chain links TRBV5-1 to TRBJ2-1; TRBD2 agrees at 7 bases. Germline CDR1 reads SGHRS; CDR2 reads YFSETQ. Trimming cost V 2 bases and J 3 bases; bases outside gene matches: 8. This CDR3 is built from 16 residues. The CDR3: CASSLGGRGDYNEQFF. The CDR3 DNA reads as TGCGCCAGCAGCTTAGGAGGGAGGGGCGACTACAATGAGCAGTTCTTC.

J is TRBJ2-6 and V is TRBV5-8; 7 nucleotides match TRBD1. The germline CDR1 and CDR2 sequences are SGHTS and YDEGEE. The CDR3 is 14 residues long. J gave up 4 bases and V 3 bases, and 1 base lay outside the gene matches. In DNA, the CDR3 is TGTGCCAGCAGCTGGGGACAGGGGGCCAACGTCCTGACTTTC. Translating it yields CASSWGQGANVLTF.

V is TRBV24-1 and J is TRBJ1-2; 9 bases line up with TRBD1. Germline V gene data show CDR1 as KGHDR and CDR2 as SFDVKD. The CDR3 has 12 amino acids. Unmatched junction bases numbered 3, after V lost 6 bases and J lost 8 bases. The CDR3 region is CATSYRGRGYTF. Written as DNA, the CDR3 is TGTGCCACCAGTTACAGGGGGCGAGGCTACACCTTC.

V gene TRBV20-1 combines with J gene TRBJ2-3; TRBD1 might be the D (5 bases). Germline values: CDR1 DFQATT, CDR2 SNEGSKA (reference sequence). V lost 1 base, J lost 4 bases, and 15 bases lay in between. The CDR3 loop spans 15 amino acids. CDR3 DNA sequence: TGCAGTGCTAGAGTGCCAGGGTACTCTGCAGATACGCAGTATTTT. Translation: CSARVPGYSADTQYF.

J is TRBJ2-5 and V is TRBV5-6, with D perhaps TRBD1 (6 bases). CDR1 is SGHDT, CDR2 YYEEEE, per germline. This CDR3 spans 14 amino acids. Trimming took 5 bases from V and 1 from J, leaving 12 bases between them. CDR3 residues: CASRLARGQETQYF. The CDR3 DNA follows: TGTGCCAGCAGACTGGCCAGGGGCCAAGAGACCCAGTACTTC.

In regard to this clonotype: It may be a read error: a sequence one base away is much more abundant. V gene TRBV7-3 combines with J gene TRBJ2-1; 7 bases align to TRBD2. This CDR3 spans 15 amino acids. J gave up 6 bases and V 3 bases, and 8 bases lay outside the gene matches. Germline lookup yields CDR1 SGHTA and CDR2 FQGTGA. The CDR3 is CASSFLGGGGNEQFF. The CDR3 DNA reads TGTGCCAGCAGCTTCCTTGGCGGGGGTGGCAATGAGCAGTTCTTC.

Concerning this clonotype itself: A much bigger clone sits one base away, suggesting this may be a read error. The DNA of the CDR3 is TGTGCCAGCAGTTACCATCACGGGACAAGTGGCTACATCTTC. It encodes CASSYHHGTSGYIF. The chain employs TRBV6-2 or TRBV6-3 and TRBJ1-2, with D tentatively TRBD1 (6 bases). The CDR3 is 14 amino acids. Per germline, CDR1 MNHEY and CDR2 SVGEGT.

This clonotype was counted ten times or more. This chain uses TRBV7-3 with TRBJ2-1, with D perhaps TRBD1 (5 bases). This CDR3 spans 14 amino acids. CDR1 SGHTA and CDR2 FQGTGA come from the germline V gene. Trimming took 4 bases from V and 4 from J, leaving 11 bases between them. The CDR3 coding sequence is TGTGCCAGCAGCTCCTCGACAGCTTACAATGAGCAGTTCTTC. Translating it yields CASSSSTAYNEQFF.

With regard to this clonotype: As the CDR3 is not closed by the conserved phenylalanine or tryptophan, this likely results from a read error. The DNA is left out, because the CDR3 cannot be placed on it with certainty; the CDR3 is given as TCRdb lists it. The CDR3 protein is CAISGDGNSRDTFGS. The chain combines TRBV10-3 with TRBJ1-4; the table's D call TRBD1 went unverified against the DNA. The CDR3 sequence runs 15 residues, both termini included. Germline V gives CDR1 ENHRY, CDR2 SYGVKD.

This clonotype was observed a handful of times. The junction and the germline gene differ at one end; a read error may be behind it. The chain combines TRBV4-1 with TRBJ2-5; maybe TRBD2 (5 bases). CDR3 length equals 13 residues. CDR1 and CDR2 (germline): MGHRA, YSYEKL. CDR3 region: CASSFPSEETQCF. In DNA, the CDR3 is TGTGCCAGCAGCTTCCCATCGGAGGAGACCCAGTGCTTC.

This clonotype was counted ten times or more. The CDR3 sequence is CSAHQGSGGNTIYF. In nucleotides, the CDR3 is TGCAGTGCCCATCAGGGATCAGGTGGAAACACCATATATTTT. The chain carries TRBV20-1 and TRBJ1-3; D may be TRBD1 (5 bases). V lost 6 bases to trimming and J lost 3 bases, with 15 bases between them. Germline V CDR1 and CDR2: DFQATT, SNEGSKA (reference sequence). The CDR3 covers 14 residues.

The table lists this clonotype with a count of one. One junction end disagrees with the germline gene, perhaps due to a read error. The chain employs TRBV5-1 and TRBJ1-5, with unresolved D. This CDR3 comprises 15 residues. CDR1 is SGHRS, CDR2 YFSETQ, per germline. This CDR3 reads CASSEFRQIDQPQHF. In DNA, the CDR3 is TGTGCCAGCAGTGAGTTTCGGCAGATAGATCAGCCCCAGCATTTT. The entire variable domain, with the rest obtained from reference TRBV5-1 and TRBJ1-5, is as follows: KAGVTQTPRYLIKTRGQQVTLSCSPISGHRSVSWYQQTPGQGLQFLFEYFSETQRNKGNFPGRFSGRQFSNSRSEMNVSTLELGDSALYLCASSEFRQIDQPQHFGDGTRLSIL.

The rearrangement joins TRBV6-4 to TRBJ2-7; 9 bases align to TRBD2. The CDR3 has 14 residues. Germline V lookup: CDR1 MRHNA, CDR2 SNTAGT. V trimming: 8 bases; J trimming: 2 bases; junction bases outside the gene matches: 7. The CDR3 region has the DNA TGTGCCAGCTCGCGGGGGGGGGCAACCTACGAGCAGTACTTC. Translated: CASSRGGATYEQYF.

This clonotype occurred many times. This CDR3 reads CSVEVPSKDEQYF. In DNA, the CDR3 is TGCAGCGTTGAAGTACCTTCCAAGGACGAGCAGTACTTC. The chain combines TRBV29-1 with TRBJ2-7; D unclear. CDR1 is SQVTM and CDR2 is ANQGSEA in the germline V gene. V lost 1 base to trimming and J lost 5 bases, with 12 bases between them. The CDR3 sequence is 13 residues long.

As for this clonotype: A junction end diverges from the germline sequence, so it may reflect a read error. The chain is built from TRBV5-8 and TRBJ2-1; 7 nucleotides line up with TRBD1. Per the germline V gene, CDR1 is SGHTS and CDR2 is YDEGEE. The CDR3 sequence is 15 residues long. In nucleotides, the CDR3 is TGTGCCAGCAGCTTGACAGGGGTTCTCTACAATGGGCAGTTCTTC. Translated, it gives CASSLTGVLYNGQFF.

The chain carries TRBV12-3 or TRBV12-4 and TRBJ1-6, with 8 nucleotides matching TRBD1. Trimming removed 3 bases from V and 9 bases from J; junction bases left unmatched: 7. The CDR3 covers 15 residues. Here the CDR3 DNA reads TGTGCCAGCAGTTTGGGACAGGTCTTGGGTTCACCCCTCCACTTT. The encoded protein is CASSLGQVLGSPLHF.